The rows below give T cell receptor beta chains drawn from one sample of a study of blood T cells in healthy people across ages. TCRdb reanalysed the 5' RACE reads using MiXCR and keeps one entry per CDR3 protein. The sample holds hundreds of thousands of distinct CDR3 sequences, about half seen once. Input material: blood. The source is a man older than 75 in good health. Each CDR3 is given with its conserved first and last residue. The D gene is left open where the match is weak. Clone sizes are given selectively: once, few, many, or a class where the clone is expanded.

DNA: TGTGCCAGCAACTCCTCTCCAGATACGCAGTATTTT; CDR3: CASNSSPDTQYF; size: once; J: TRBJ2-3; V: TRBV7-2; D: -
DNA: TGTGCCAGCAGCCCACAGACTACCCCGCGATCAGGGGGCGAGCAGTACTTC; CDR3: CASSPQTTPRSGGEQYF; size: -; J: TRBJ2-7; V: TRBV7-2; D: TRBD1
DNA: TGTGCCAGCAGCCTCGGACTAGCGGGACAGAATGAGCAGTACTTC; CDR3: CASSLGLAGQNEQYF; size: -; J: TRBJ2-7; V: TRBV14; D: TRBD2
DNA: TGTGCCAGCAGCTTAGGAGTCGGAGAGCTCCTCGAGACCCAGTACTTC; CDR3: CASSLGVGELLETQYF; size: few; J: TRBJ2-5; V: TRBV7-3; D: -
DNA: TGTGCCAGCAGCTTAGATCTTGGCGGGGGGCGGGAATCTACGCCCGAGCAGTTCTTC; CDR3: CASSLDLGGGRESTPEQFF; size: many; J: TRBJ2-1; V: TRBV11-3; D: TRBD2
DNA: TGTGCCAGCAGTACCCTGACAGACTTGAGAGGTGACACCATATATTTT; CDR3: CASSTLTDLRGDTIYF; size: -; J: TRBJ1-3; V: TRBV12-3/TRBV12-4; D: -
DNA: TGTGCCAGCAGTTTTGGGGCTAGCGGGATGGAGACCCAGTACTTC; CDR3: CASSFGASGMETQYF; size: few; J: TRBJ2-5; V: TRBV28; D: TRBD2
DNA: TGTGCCAGCAGCGTAGTCACAGCTGGCACAGATACGCAGTATTTT; CDR3: CASSVVTAGTDTQYF; size: -; J: TRBJ2-3; V: TRBV9; D: -
DNA: TGCGCCAGCAGCTTGGCAGGGAGCCTATGGAGTTCACCCCTCCACTTT; CDR3: CASSLAGSLWSSPLHF; size: -; J: TRBJ1-6; V: TRBV5-1; D: -
DNA: TGTGCCAGCACGGGGGCTAGCGGGAGTGATGAGCAGTTCTTC; CDR3: CASTGASGSDEQFF; size: few; J: TRBJ2-1; V: TRBV6-5; D: TRBD2
DNA: TGTGCCAGCAGTTTCGATAGATCACCCCTCCACTTT; CDR3: CASSFDRSPLHF; size: -; J: TRBJ1-6; V: TRBV27; D: -
DNA: TGTGCCAGCAGCCAAGTTCTCTGGGAAAAACTGTTTTTT; CDR3: CASSQVLWEKLFF; size: once; J: TRBJ1-4; V: TRBV4-2; D: -
DNA: TGCAGCGTTGAAGACACCAGGGGCTACACCTTC; CDR3: CSVEDTRGYTF; size: few; J: TRBJ1-2; V: TRBV29-1; D: -
DNA: TGCGCCAGCAGCACAGGCGGGATTGGCAATGAGCAGTTCTTC; CDR3: CASSTGGIGNEQFF; size: -; J: TRBJ2-1; V: TRBV5-1; D: -
DNA: TGCAGTGCTAGAGGAGGGCAGAACACAGATACGCAGTATTTT; CDR3: CSARGGQNTDTQYF; size: -; J: TRBJ2-3; V: TRBV20-1; D: -
DNA: TGTGCCAGCAGTTTACCTACAGGGGGCGGCACAGATACGCAGTATTTT; CDR3: CASSLPTGGGTDTQYF; size: few; J: TRBJ2-3; V: TRBV28; D: TRBD1
DNA: TGCGCCAGCAGCAGAGGACAGGGGGCCCACAATGAGCAGTACTTC; CDR3: CASSRGQGAHNEQYF; size: -; J: TRBJ2-7; V: TRBV5-1; D: TRBD1
DNA: TGCAGTTTCCGGGGTAGCGCGGGTACAGATACGCAGTATTTT; CDR3: CSFRGSAGTDTQYF; size: once; J: TRBJ2-3; V: TRBV20-1; D: -
DNA: TGCAGCGTTGAAGTCGAGTCTGACAGAGTAAAAGGCTACGAGCAGTACTTC; CDR3: CSVEVESDRVKGYEQYF; size: -; J: TRBJ2-7; V: TRBV29-1; D: -
DNA: TGTGCCAGCAGCTTTGTTATTTCGCGACTCCAAGAGACCCAGTACTTC; CDR3: CASSFVISRLQETQYF; size: -; J: TRBJ2-5; V: TRBV12-1; D: -
DNA: TGCGCCAGCAGCTTGGTCGCAATTTTGAATGAGCAGTTCTTC; CDR3: CASSLVAILNEQFF; size: -; J: TRBJ2-1; V: TRBV5-1; D: -
DNA: TGTGCCAGCAGTGCCCGCAGCCAGGATGGCTACACCTTC; CDR3: CASSARSQDGYTF; size: few; J: TRBJ1-2; V: TRBV2; D: -
DNA: TGTGCCAGCAGCCAAGAAGATAGGGGTACCCTCTATGGCTACACCTTC; CDR3: CASSQEDRGTLYGYTF; size: -; J: TRBJ1-2; V: TRBV14; D: -
DNA: TGCGCCAGCAGCCAAGCCGGGGCCGAGCAGTACTTC; CDR3: CASSQAGAEQYF; size: -; J: TRBJ2-7; V: TRBV4-3; D: -
DNA: TGTGCCAGCAGCCCGGGCGGTCCACTCTACGAGCAGTACTTC; CDR3: CASSPGGPLYEQYF; size: -; J: TRBJ2-7; V: TRBV9; D: -
DNA: TGTGCCACCAGGGGAGTCGGCGCCGAGCAGTACTTC; CDR3: CATRGVGAEQYF; size: -; J: TRBJ2-7; V: TRBV7-2; D: -
DNA: TGCAGCGTTGAAGGAGGGGGCTCGAATGAAAAACTGTTTTTT; CDR3: CSVEGGGSNEKLFF; size: -; J: TRBJ1-4; V: TRBV29-1; D: TRBD1
DNA: TGTGCCAGCACCAATGAACCGAGCAGACAGGGGGCGGGTGGCTACACCTTC; CDR3: CASTNEPSRQGAGGYTF; size: -; J: TRBJ1-2; V: TRBV6-6; D: TRBD1
DNA: TGTGCCAGCAGTTTACTTGGAGGGGACTCACCCCTCCACTTT; CDR3: CASSLLGGDSPLHF; size: few; J: TRBJ1-6; V: TRBV27; D: -
DNA: TGTGCCAGCAGCGGAGTTACGGGGGGCGACACTGAAGCTTTCTTT; CDR3: CASSGVTGGDTEAFF; size: once; J: TRBJ1-1; V: TRBV9; D: -
DNA: TGTGCCAGCAGCAAAATGGTTAGGGACGAGCGGTACTTC; CDR3: CASSKMVRDERYF; size: -; J: TRBJ2-7; V: TRBV21-1; D: -
DNA: TGCAGTGCAAGGTCCCGGGACAGAGACAATGAGCAGTTCTTC; CDR3: CSARSRDRDNEQFF; size: -; J: TRBJ2-1; V: TRBV20-1; D: TRBD1
DNA: TGTGCCAGCAGCCCGGGGACTAGCCAAACCTACGAGCAGTACTTC; CDR3: CASSPGTSQTYEQYF; size: few; J: TRBJ2-7; V: TRBV7-2; D: TRBD2
DNA: TGCGCCGGCAGCTGGGCTTCCGGGGGAGAGCAGTACTTC; CDR3: CAGSWASGGEQYF; size: -; J: TRBJ2-5; V: TRBV5-1; D: -
DNA: TGTGCCAGCAGTTTGGCGGGGGGAGCAGATGCGCAGTATTTT; CDR3: CASSLAGGADAQYF; size: many; J: TRBJ2-3; V: TRBV12-3/TRBV12-4; D: TRBD2
DNA: TGTGCCAGCAGCGACGACGGAACGGGACTAGCGGGAGTTCCCGGCATGAATGAGCAGTTCTTC; CDR3: CASSDDGTGLAGVPGMNEQFF; size: -; J: TRBJ2-1; V: TRBV11-2; D: TRBD2
DNA: TGTGCCATCAGTGAAGGGGGCAACTCTGGGGCCAACGTCCTGACTTTC; CDR3: CAISEGGNSGANVLTF; size: -; J: TRBJ2-6; V: TRBV10-3; D: TRBD1
DNA: TGTGCCATCAGTGATCTGGAGGCGCGATCCGGCTACACCTTC; CDR3: CAISDLEARSGYTF; size: -; J: TRBJ1-2; V: TRBV10-3; D: -
DNA: TGTGCCAGCAGCGAAGTAGTCCCGCACGACAGGGCTGGTTGGGGTGAGCAGTACTTC; CDR3: CASSEVVPHDRAGWGEQYF; size: -; J: TRBJ2-5; V: TRBV9; D: TRBD1
DNA: TGTGCCAGCAGCTTACGACTAGCGTCCTCTGGGGCCAACGTCCTGACTTTC; CDR3: CASSLRLASSGANVLTF; size: -; J: TRBJ2-6; V: TRBV7-2; D: TRBD2
DNA: TGCAGTGCAGGCGGGGCAGGGGAGTACTACGAGCAGTACTTC; CDR3: CSAGGAGEYYEQYF; size: few; J: TRBJ2-7; V: TRBV20-1; D: -
DNA: TGCGCCAGCAGCTTGGAGAGGGCAGACCGAAACCAAGAGACCCAGTACTTC; CDR3: CASSLERADRNQETQYF; size: -; J: TRBJ2-5; V: TRBV5-1; D: -
DNA: TGTGCCAGCAGCTTAGTAGGTCGGAACCCCTACGAGCAGTACTTC; CDR3: CASSLVGRNPYEQYF; size: -; J: TRBJ2-7; V: TRBV7-2; D: -
DNA: TGCAGTGCTAGATCCCCAACCGGGACTAGCGAGCGTTCTAATGAGCAGTTCTTC; CDR3: CSARSPTGTSERSNEQFF; size: -; J: TRBJ2-1; V: TRBV20-1; D: TRBD2
DNA: TGCAGTGCTAGAGCCGCTCGACTGGCCATGGAGCAGTTCTTC; CDR3: CSARAARLAMEQFF; size: few; J: TRBJ2-1; V: TRBV20-1; D: -
DNA: TGTGCCAGCAGCCGGGACACAGCGGGCTCAGGAAATGAGCAGTTCTTC; CDR3: CASSRDTAGSGNEQFF; size: many; J: TRBJ2-1; V: TRBV7-2; D: -
DNA: TGCAGCGTTCAACAGGGGGCGAATTCACCCCTCCACTTT; CDR3: CSVQQGANSPLHF; size: -; J: TRBJ1-6; V: TRBV29-1; D: TRBD1
DNA: TGTGCCAGCGAGACAGGGTTAAACGAGCAGTACTTC; CDR3: CASETGLNEQYF; size: -; J: TRBJ2-7; V: TRBV28; D: TRBD1
DNA: TGTGCCAGCAGCCAAGCCCCCGGCAATCAGCCCCAGCATTTT; CDR3: CASSQAPGNQPQHF; size: -; J: TRBJ1-5; V: TRBV3-1; D: -
DNA: TGCAGTGCTTCAGGCGTGAGGGCAATCACAGATACGCAGTATTTT; CDR3: CSASGVRAITDTQYF; size: -; J: TRBJ2-3; V: TRBV20-1; D: -
DNA: TGTGCCAGCAGCCTCAATGGGGGAGGGGCCAACGTCCTGACTTTC; CDR3: CASSLNGGGANVLTF; size: many; J: TRBJ2-6; V: TRBV7-2; D: -
DNA: TGTGCCAGCTGCATTCCGGGACTAGCGTCGTCAGATACGCAGTATTTT; CDR3: CASCIPGLASSDTQYF; size: -; J: TRBJ2-3; V: TRBV7-2; D: TRBD2
DNA: TGCGCCAGCAGCTTGGCCCTAGGTGGGGGCAATGAGCAGTTCTTC; CDR3: CASSLALGGGNEQFF; size: -; J: TRBJ2-1; V: TRBV5-1; D: -
DNA: TGTGCCAGCAGCCGGGGGACTAGACGCGAGCAGTACTTC; CDR3: CASSRGTRREQYF; size: -; J: TRBJ2-7; V: TRBV3-1; D: TRBD2